A selection of T cell receptor beta chains follows, all from one sample in a study of cytomegalovirus exposure and HLA in healthy donors. Assay: immunoSEQ multiplex PCR; the TCRdb copy retains only in-frame clones and omits some. The sample includes some 130,000 clones, around three quarters of them seen just once. What was sequenced was PBMCs. The receptors were gathered from a man aged 18 to 29 in good health and CMV-seronegative. CDR3s include the opening cysteine and the closing phenylalanine or tryptophan. D genes are given only for firm matches. Size tells how often a clone was seen (once, few, many) or the class of an expanded clone, and some rows leave it out.

V gene,D gene,J gene,clone size,CDR3 DNA,CDR3 protein
TRBV9,-,TRBJ2-2,-,TGTGCCAGCAGCGTAGGAACGGGGATAAGGACCGGGGAGCTGTTTTTT,CASSVGTGIRTGELFF
TRBV6-5,-,TRBJ1-2,-,TGTGCCAGCAGTTTACCGCGCGGCTATGGCTACACCTTC,CASSLPRGYGYTF
TRBV7-8,TRBD2,TRBJ2-2,-,TGTGCCAGCAGCTCGGGAGGCAGCGGGGAGCTGTTTTTT,CASSSGGSGELFF
TRBV6-6,-,TRBJ1-5,few,TGTGCCAGCAGTTACTCTGGGCAACATAGCAATCAGCCCCAGCATTTT,CASSYSGQHSNQPQHF
TRBV6-1,-,TRBJ1-2,-,TGTGCCAGCAGTGAAGCGACTACTGTAGGCGGCTACACCTTC,CASSEATTVGGYTF
TRBV15,-,TRBJ1-5,-,TGTGCCACCAGCAGAGCACTGGGGGCAGGGCAGCCCCAGCATTTT,CATSRALGAGQPQHF
TRBV18,-,TRBJ1-3,-,TGTGCCAGCTCACCAGCGGGTTTAGGCTCTGGAAACACCATATATTTT,CASSPAGLGSGNTIYF
TRBV6-5,TRBD1,TRBJ1-6,-,TGTGCCAGCAGTTACGCCAGGGACAGGGAATCACCCCTCCACTTT,CASSYARDRESPLHF
TRBV10-3,-,TRBJ2-1,-,TGTGCCATCAGGAGCCTTCAACAGGGGGGGGTTTACTCCAATGAGCAGTTCTTC,CAIRSLQQGGVYSNEQFF
TRBV6-5,TRBD2,TRBJ2-1,few,TGTGCCAGCAGTTACAGCGGGGGGGCTGTATACGAGTTCTTC,CASSYSGGAVYEFF
TRBV7-2,-,TRBJ2-3,-,TGTGCCAGCAGCTTAGGTCCAGTCACAGATACGCAGTATTTT,CASSLGPVTDTQYF
TRBV5-4,TRBD1,TRBJ2-2,-,TGTGCCAGCAGTCGGGACAGGGTGGCCGGGGAGCTGTTTTTT,CASSRDRVAGELFF
TRBV5-4,-,TRBJ1-1,-,TGTGCCAGCAGCTCAGGCCCCTCGAACACTGAAGCTTTCTTT,CASSSGPSNTEAFF
TRBV5-1,TRBD2,TRBJ2-7,-,TGCGCCAGCCGGGAAGGGGAGGGCTACGAGCAGTACTTC,CASREGEGYEQYF
TRBV5-4,-,TRBJ1-6,-,TGTGCCAGCAGCTTGGACCGGGGGTCGTATAATTCACCCCTCCACTTT,CASSLDRGSYNSPLHF
TRBV5-1,-,TRBJ2-7,-,TGCGCCAGCAGCCCAAGGGGGTCCGTCCACGAGCAGTACTTC,CASSPRGSVHEQYF
TRBV30,-,TRBJ2-1,-,TGTGCCTGGAGTGTACTGCCCTACAATGAGCAGTTCTTC,CAWSVLPYNEQFF
TRBV5-1,TRBD1,TRBJ2-1,-,TGCGCCAGCAGCTTGGAAAACAGGGGATACAATGAGCAGTTCTTC,CASSLENRGYNEQFF
TRBV7-9,-,TRBJ2-3,-,TGTGCCAGCAGCTTACAGGGGTTCACAGATACGCAGTATTTT,CASSLQGFTDTQYF
TRBV7-2,TRBD2,TRBJ2-3,-,TGTGCCAGCAGCTTAGTGGGGAGGGCTAGCTTATCAGATACGCAGTATTTT,CASSLVGRASLSDTQYF
TRBV6-5,TRBD1,TRBJ2-7,-,TGTGCCAGCAGTTACTCTCCCCAGGGGGTCGGGGTCGAGCAGTACTTC,CASSYSPQGVGVEQYF
TRBV27,-,TRBJ2-5,-,TGTGCCAGCAGTCCACACCCACAGGGCTGGGAGACCCAGTACTTC,CASSPHPQGWETQYF
TRBV4-1,TRBD1,TRBJ1-5,few,TGCGCCAGCAGTCCGGGACAGGGGGATCAGCCCCAGCATTTT,CASSPGQGDQPQHF
TRBV2,-,TRBJ1-1,few,TGTGCCACCACCAAGGAAGGGGACACTGAAGCTTTCTTT,CATTKEGDTEAFF
TRBV19,TRBD1,TRBJ2-2,-,TGTGCCACCGAAACAGGGGGCTACGGGGAGCTGTTTTTT,CATETGGYGELFF
TRBV9,-,TRBJ1-6,few,TGTGCCAGCAGCGTAGCTCCAGACTATAATTCACCCCTCCACTTT,CASSVAPDYNSPLHF
TRBV4-2,-,TRBJ1-4,-,TGTGCCAGCAGCCAATCTCTAGGGTGGGGGGGTAGTGAAAAACTGTTTTTT,CASSQSLGWGGSEKLFF
TRBV27,-,TRBJ1-6,-,TGTGCCAGCAGTTTTCAGACAGGCCTCCTCGCCTATAATTCACCCCTCCACTTT,CASSFQTGLLAYNSPLHF
TRBV7-6,-,TRBJ2-1,-,TGTGCCAGCAGCTCCGCTGTGGTGCGGCGAAACAATGAGCAGTTCTTC,CASSSAVVRRNNEQFF
TRBV6-5,-,TRBJ2-1,-,TGTGCCAGCAGCCTCGACAACTTCTCCTACAATGAGCAGTTCTTC,CASSLDNFSYNEQFF
TRBV2,TRBD1,TRBJ2-5,-,TGTGCCAGCAGTGAAGCGTTGGACAGGGGAGGGGAGACCCAGTACTTC,CASSEALDRGGETQYF
TRBV27,TRBD1,TRBJ1-5,-,TGTGCCAGCAGTTTATCCCAGGGGGGTCAGCCCCAGCATTTT,CASSLSQGGQPQHF
TRBV5-1,TRBD1,TRBJ1-2,-,TGCACCAGCAGCTTGGGTCCCCCAGGGGGCTATGGCTACACCTTC,CTSSLGPPGGYGYTF
TRBV19,TRBD1,TRBJ2-7,-,TGTGCCAGTAGTATGGCTCAGGGGGCTTACGAGCAGTACTTC,CASSMAQGAYEQYF
TRBV6-1,TRBD1,TRBJ1-1,many,TGTGCCAGCAGGGACAGGGCCTTCACTGAAGCTTTCTTT,CASRDRAFTEAFF
TRBV25-1,-,TRBJ1-2,-,TGTGCCAGCAGTGAATTAGGCAGTCCAGGCCCATATGGCTACACCTTC,CASSELGSPGPYGYTF
TRBV13,TRBD1,TRBJ2-1,-,TGTGCCAGCAGCTCGGGACAGGGGGCCGATGAGCAGTTCTTC,CASSSGQGADEQFF
TRBV4-1,-,TRBJ1-4,-,TGCGCCAGCAGCCAAGAGGGGGGAGGGGAAAAACTGTTTTTT,CASSQEGGGEKLFF
TRBV27,-,TRBJ2-4,-,TGTGCCAGCAGTTTATTTACAGGGTTAGCCAAAAACATTCAGTACTTC,CASSLFTGLAKNIQYF
TRBV2,TRBD1,TRBJ1-4,few,TGTGCCACCCGACAGGGGCCCATAACTAATGAAAAACTGTTTTTT,CATRQGPITNEKLFF
TRBV6-1,-,TRBJ1-1,-,TGTGCCAGCAGCCTGGGAGACACTGAAGCTTTCTTT,CASSLGDTEAFF
TRBV30,-,TRBJ1-6,-,TGTGCCTGGAGTTCTTTCGGGGGTTCGAATTCACCCCTCCACTTT,CAWSSFGGSNSPLHF
TRBV10-3,TRBD1,TRBJ2-2,-,TGTGCCATCAGTGAATCGACAGGGGGCGCCTTCAGCAACGCCGGGGAGCTGTTTTTT,CAISESTGGAFSNAGELFF
TRBV5-6,-,TRBJ2-6,-,TGTGCCAGCAGCTTTCAGGGCTCTGGGGCCAACGTCCTGACTTTC,CASSFQGSGANVLTF